The 5 T cell receptor beta chains in this list originate from one sample, sequenced in a study of memory CD4+ T cells and cytomegalovirus serostatus. Produced via immunoSEQ multiplex PCR; TCRdb's table is partial and in-frame only. The sample yields approximately 52,000 clones, roughly 78% seen once. The sort gate was single viable CD3+CD4+CD8-CD45RO+ cells for memory CD4+ T cells. The sequenced sample consisted of memory CD4+ T cells from blood. Receptors originate from an adult in good health and CMV-seronegative.

This chain uses TRBV5-1 with TRBJ1-2; TRBD1 agrees at 8 bases. Per germline, CDR1 SGHRS and CDR2 YFSETQ. The CDR3 has 13 amino acids. After removal of 7 bases from V and 7 bases from J, the junction contained 9 bases not matched to a gene. This CDR3 reads CASAIQGDSGYTF. For the CDR3, the DNA is TGCGCCAGCGCTATACAGGGGGACAGTGGCTACACCTTC.

The chain is built from TRBV18 and TRBJ2-1, with D hard to call. This CDR3 has 13 amino acids. V was trimmed by 3 bases and J by 5 bases, leaving 8 bases between them. CDR1 is KGHSH, CDR2 LQKENI, per germline. This chain's CDR3 is CASSPDGHNEQFF. CDR3 coding DNA: TGTGCCAGCTCACCCGACGGTCACAATGAGCAGTTCTTC.

The rearrangement joins TRBV9 to TRBJ1-1, with D possibly being TRBD1 (5 bases). Germline loops: CDR1 SGDLS, CDR2 YYNGEE. V was clipped by 0 bases and J by 4 bases, with 10 bases between them. This CDR3 region has 14 residues. In DNA, the CDR3 is TGTGCCAGCAGCGTAGTGGGGCAAGGCACTGAAGCTTTCTTT. Amino acids: CASSVVGQGTEAFF.

On this clone: This CDR3 is also generated by other DNA sequences in the sample. The V call is TRBV5-6, the J call TRBJ2-7, with D hard to call. V shed 3 bases and J shed 2 bases, with 3 bases lying between them. Germline CDR1 is SGHDT and CDR2 is YYEEEE. There are 11 residues in the CDR3. The CDR3, as DNA: TGTGCCAGCAGCTCTACCTACGAGCAGTACTTC. Translating gives CASSSTYEQYF.

The chain carries TRBV6-1 and TRBJ2-7, with D possibly being TRBD1 (6 bases). This CDR3 has 16 residues. CDR1 is MNHNS and CDR2 is SASEGT in the germline V gene. V was shortened by 2 bases and J by 3 bases, with 17 bases between the two germline ends. In DNA, the CDR3 is TGTGCCAGCAGTGAAACCGGGACAAGCTGGCTCTACGAGCAGTACTTC. Its protein product is CASSETGTSWLYEQYF.